This is a list of T cell receptor beta chains from one sample in a study of cytomegalovirus exposure and HLA in healthy donors. Method: immunoSEQ multiplex PCR; TCRdb's copy keeps in-frame clones and lacks some. The sample holds approximately 160,000 clones, around 83% seen once. The sample taken for sequencing was PBMCs. The receptors originated from a man aged 45-65 years in good health and CMV-seropositive. CDR3s include the opening cysteine and the closing phenylalanine or tryptophan. The D gene is left open where the match is weak. Rows may omit the clone size; those that give it use once, few, many or a size class.

V gene	D gene	clone size	J gene	CDR3 DNA	CDR3 protein
TRBV7-3	-	-	TRBJ1-1	TGTGCCAGCAGCCCAAACAGGATGAACACTGAAGCTTTCTTT	CASSPNRMNTEAFF
TRBV10-1	TRBD1	-	TRBJ2-7	TGCGCCAGCCCTCAGGGGGCGCGAAACTCCGAGCAGTACTTC	CASPQGARNSEQYF
TRBV28	TRBD1	-	TRBJ2-7	TGTGCCAGCAGTTTGGGACAGGGGGTTTACGAGCAGTACTTC	CASSLGQGVYEQYF
TRBV7-2	TRBD1	-	TRBJ2-2	TGTGCCAGCACCCGGGACAGAACGAACACCGGGGAGCTGTTTTTT	CASTRDRTNTGELFF
TRBV5-1	TRBD1	-	TRBJ2-2	TGCGCCAGCAGCTTCAACACCGGGACAGCCACCGGGGAGCTGTTTTTT	CASSFNTGTATGELFF
TRBV19	-	once	TRBJ2-2	TGTGCCAGTACCTGGGGGTTCCGGGAGTTGACCGGGGAGCTGTTTTTT	CASTWGFRELTGELFF
TRBV27	TRBD2	-	TRBJ2-3	TGTGCCAGCATGGTAGCGGGAGATACGCAGTATTTT	CASMVAGDTQYF
TRBV2	-	-	TRBJ2-7	TGTGCCAGCACCACATACAACGAGCAGTACTTC	CASTTYNEQYF
TRBV18	TRBD1	-	TRBJ2-7	TGTGCCAGCTCACCAGGACAGGGGTGGAGTCACGAGCAGTACTTC	CASSPGQGWSHEQYF
TRBV28	TRBD1	-	TRBJ1-6	TGTGCCAGCAGTTTACTCACAGGGGACTATAATTCACCCCTCCACTTT	CASSLLTGDYNSPLHF
TRBV27	TRBD2	-	TRBJ2-3	TGTGCCAGCAGTTTAGCCCTAGCGGGAGCCGGCACAGATACGCAGTATTTT	CASSLALAGAGTDTQYF
TRBV5-1	TRBD2	-	TRBJ2-1	TGCGCCAGCAGCCAAAGCGGGGGGGCCTACAATGAGCAGTTCTTC	CASSQSGGAYNEQFF
TRBV2	TRBD1	-	TRBJ1-1	TGTGCCAGCAGTAACCGAGGACAGGGGAAATTGAACACTGAAGCTTTCTTT	CASSNRGQGKLNTEAFF
TRBV29-1	TRBD2	-	TRBJ2-7	TGCAGCGTTGAAGTGGGACTAGAGCACGAGCAGTACTTC	CSVEVGLEHEQYF
TRBV18	-	-	TRBJ2-7	TGTGCCAGCTCATCCCAAGGGTTTGCGGTCAGGGACTCTTACACCTACGAGCAGTACTTC	CASSSQGFAVRDSYTYEQYF
TRBV9	TRBD2	-	TRBJ2-7	TGTGCCAGCAGCGTAGGACTAGCGGGAAACGAGCAGTACTTC	CASSVGLAGNEQYF
TRBV15	-	-	TRBJ2-1	TGTGCCACCAGCACTCGGGGTGACTCCTACAATGAGCAGTTCTTC	CATSTRGDSYNEQFF
TRBV10-3	-	-	TRBJ2-1	TGTGCCATCAGTGAGTCGACTAGCAATGAGCAGTTCTTC	CAISESTSNEQFF
TRBV11-2	-	-	TRBJ1-6	TGTGCCAGCAGCCGCGGGAGGGGGTCCTATAATTCACCCCTCCACTTT	CASSRGRGSYNSPLHF
TRBV5-1	-	-	TRBJ2-7	TGCGCCAGCAGCTTGGACCACTACGAGCAGTACTTC	CASSLDHYEQYF
TRBV4-2	TRBD2	-	TRBJ2-2	TGTGCCAGCAGCCAAGCAAGCGGGGGGGCGGTCACCGGGGAGCTGTTTTTT	CASSQASGGAVTGELFF
TRBV28	-	-	TRBJ1-1	TGTGCCAGCAGTTCAGGGGTGACTGAAGCTTTCTTT	CASSSGVTEAFF
TRBV7-3	TRBD1	-	TRBJ2-6	TGTGCCAGCAGCTGCGGGACAGGGGGCGTTTCTGGGGCCAACGTCCTGACTTTC	CASSCGTGGVSGANVLTF
TRBV6-5	TRBD1	-	TRBJ2-1	TGTGCCAGCGCTGGAGACAGGGGGCTCAACAATGAGCAGTTCTTC	CASAGDRGLNNEQFF
TRBV6-5	TRBD1	-	TRBJ2-7	TGTGCCAGCAGTTTCGACAGGGATTACGAGCAGTACTTC	CASSFDRDYEQYF
TRBV7-2	-	-	TRBJ2-3	TGTGCCAGCAGCTTAACTTCCACCACAGATACGCAGTATTTT	CASSLTSTTDTQYF